This passage covers 14 T cell receptor beta chains from one sample sequenced in a study of blood T cell repertoires in COVID-19. The repertoire was sequenced with immunoSEQ multiplex PCR; TCRdb's copy has only in-frame clones and lacks some. Of about 130,000 clones in the sample, about four fifths were seen once. Sequencing was done on a sample of peripheral blood. The receptor set was obtained from a woman at least 80 years old with acute or convalescent COVID-19.

The J gene is TRBJ2-5, the V gene TRBV7-8; D unclear. The V gene lost 5 bases and the J gene lost 1 base, with 17 bases spanning the gap. CDR3 length: 16 residues. Germline V gives CDR1 SGHVS, CDR2 FQNEAQ. The CDR3 DNA follows: TGTGCCAGCAGCAACCCCACGCGACACCTCCAAGAGACCCAGTACTTC. Encoded protein: CASSNPTRHLQETQYF.

The chain links TRBV7-9 to TRBJ1-3; 12 nucleotides match TRBD1. CDR3 length: 17 amino acids. CDR1 SEHNR and CDR2 FQNEAQ come from the germline V gene (reference sequence). V lost 1 base, J lost 4 bases, and 5 bases stayed unmatched. DNA for the CDR3: TGTGCCAGCAGCTTAGGAGGGGACAGGGGGCAAGGAAACACCATATATTTT. This sequence encodes CASSLGGDRGQGNTIYF.

The rearrangement uses TRBV5-1 and TRBJ2-2; 8 nucleotides agree with TRBD1. The germline V gene encodes CDR1 SGHRS and CDR2 YFSETQ. J gave up 4 bases and V 4 bases, and 3 bases lay outside the gene matches. This CDR3 has 14 amino acids. The CDR3 DNA is TGCGCCAGCAGCCGACAGGGGTCCACCGGGGAGCTGTTTTTT. Its translation: CASSRQGSTGELFF.

The chain recombines TRBV6-5 with TRBJ1-2; 11 nucleotides agree with TRBD1. With 6 bases clipped from V and 8 bases from J, the junction kept 5 bases outside the gene matches. The CDR3 spans 13 residues. The germline V gene has CDR1 MNHEY and CDR2 SVGAGI. CDR3 sequence (DNA): TGTGCCAGCAGGGACAGGGGGCTGGACGGCTACACCTTC. Translating it yields CASRDRGLDGYTF.

The rearrangement uses TRBV2 and TRBJ1-5; D is uncertain. The CDR3 sequence is 15 residues long. Trimming shortened V by 0 bases and J by 0 bases, and 6 bases separated the two germline ends. The germline gives CDR1 SNHLY, CDR2 FYNNEI. CDR3 sequence reads: CASSEAYGSNQPQHF. In DNA, the CDR3 is TGTGCCAGCAGTGAAGCTTACGGTAGCAATCAGCCCCAGCATTTT. The entire variable domain, with the rest obtained from reference TRBV2 and TRBJ1-5, is as follows: EPEVTQTPSHQVTQMGQEVILRCVPISNHLYFYWYRQILGQKVEFLVSFYNNEISEKSEIFDDQFSVERPDGSNFTLKIRSTKLEDSAMYFCASSEAYGSNQPQHFGDGTRLSIL.

This clone turned up a few times. The V gene is TRBV9, the J gene TRBJ2-7; no firm D call. The germline gives CDR1 SGDLS, CDR2 YYNGEE. Trimming shortened V by 0 bases and J by 0 bases, and 10 bases separated the two germline ends. The CDR3 runs 15 residues. The CDR3 here is CASSVAPGSSYEQYF. The CDR3 DNA follows: TGTGCCAGCAGCGTAGCTCCCGGTAGCTCCTACGAGCAGTACTTC.

J is TRBJ2-5 and V is TRBV7-9; 9 bases map to TRBD2. The CDR3 contains 19 residues. V was clipped by 5 bases and J by 2 bases; unmatched bases: 18. Germline values: CDR1 SEHNR, CDR2 FQNEAQ (reference sequence). The CDR3 bases are TGTGCCAGCAGCATCCTAGCGGGGAGGCGGGTTCCTCAACAAGAGACCCAGTACTTC. Translation gives CASSILAGRRVPQQETQYF.

The rearrangement links TRBV6-5 to TRBJ2-2; 8 bases line up with TRBD1. In germline, CDR1 is MNHEY, CDR2 SVGAGI. This CDR3 has 15 residues. V lost 7 bases to trimming and J lost 4 bases; unmatched junction nucleotides: 8. The CDR3 nucleotides read TGTGCCAGCATGCCCAGGGGGCTAGGCACCGGGGAGCTGTTTTTT. Protein: CASMPRGLGTGELFF.

The chain joins TRBV6-5 to TRBJ2-1; tentative D call: TRBD2 (6 bases). CDR3 length equals 13 residues. V was cut by 9 bases and J by 9 bases, with 18 bases left in between. Germline V lookup: CDR1 MNHEY, CDR2 SVGAGI. The CDR3 DNA follows: TGTGCCAGTGAGGACTACCCCGACACTGAGCAGTTCTTC. Translation gives CASEDYPDTEQFF.

This chain joins TRBV21-1 and TRBJ2-3; no DNA check was done on the table's D call, TRBD1. TRBV21-1 is reported as a pseudogene. This CDR3 has 15 amino acids. The CDR3 nucleotides are TGTGCCAGCAGCAAAGCGTCAGGGAGCACAGATACGCAGTATTTT. Translated, it gives CASSKASGSTDTQYF.

This clone was seen only once. The chain carries TRBV5-5 and TRBJ1-6; 7 bases align to TRBD1. Germline V gives CDR1 SGHKS, CDR2 YYEKEE (reference sequence). The J segment lost 2 bases and the V segment lost 3 bases, leaving 5 bases of the junction unmatched. The CDR3 is made up of 16 amino acids. CDR3 DNA sequence: TGTGCCAGCAGCTACTCTGACAGGGCCTATAATTCACCCCTCCACTTT. It specifies CASSYSDRAYNSPLHF. Combining the CDR3 with reference TRBV5-5 and TRBJ1-6 gives the whole variable domain DAGVTQSPTHLIKTRGQQVTLRCSPISGHKSVSWYQQVLGQGPQFIFQYYEKEERGRGNFPDRFSARQFPNYSSELNVNALLLGDSALYLCASSYSDRAYNSPLHFGNGTRLTVT.

The V and J genes are TRBV14 and TRBJ1-2; D is ambiguous. The V end lost 8 bases, the J end lost 7 bases, and 23 bases lay between the germline ends. The CDR3 runs 15 residues. Germline V gene sequence: CDR1 SGHDN, CDR2 FVKESK. The CDR3: CASGPIGSPQSGYTF. CDR3 bases: TGTGCCAGCGGGCCGATAGGCAGTCCCCAGAGTGGCTACACCTTC.

This rearrangement joins TRBV5-1 to TRBJ2-1; maybe TRBD2 (6 bases). Germline CDR1 reads SGHRS; CDR2 reads YFSETQ. This CDR3 comprises 15 residues. V shed 0 bases and J shed 6 bases, with 13 bases lying between them. CDR3 DNA sequence: TGCGCCAGCAGCTTGGAAGGCGGGGCACCCAATGAGCAGTTCTTC. It specifies CASSLEGGAPNEQFF.

In this sample, this clone turned up a few times. This chain joins TRBV3-1 (or the pseudogene TRBV3-2) and TRBJ1-2, with 7 bases that match TRBD1. Trimming at V came to 5 bases and at J to 2 bases, leaving 8 bases not matched to a gene. The CDR3 is 15 residues long. CDR1 is LGHDT and CDR2 is YNNKEL in the germline V gene (reference sequence). The CDR3 DNA reads as TGTGCCAGCAGCTATACAGGGGTTCTAAACTATGGCTACACCTTC. Translation gives CASSYTGVLNYGYTF.